The following is a TCR beta chain sequence with its context. Source study methods: Estimates of nucleated cell counts were drawn from the amplification of reference gene primers. Assay: immunoSEQ multiplex PCR; the TCRdb copy retains only in-frame clones and omits some. V, J and clone size reflect that table, while D and trimming were determined from the DNA. The top ten hold over 0.2% of the sample, which has over 600,000 clones, 85% to 90% seen once. This record comes from a study of blood T cell repertoires in COVID-19. Study-wide context: There were acute and convalescent COVID-19 samples, and they came from the United States, Italy and Spain. T cells, B-cell-depleted T cells, or PBMCs supplied cDNA or gDNA.

The sequencing input was peripheral blood. This clonotype originated in a woman between 18 and 29 years old with acute or convalescent COVID-19.

CDR3 DNA sequence: TGTGCCAGCAGCTTAGGTTTGCGGGGTAGGCAAGAGACCCAGTACTTC. Protein product: CASSLGLRGRQETQYF. V and J are TRBV7-7 and TRBJ2-5; TRBD2 might be the D (6 bases). The V and J ends lost 1 base and 2 bases respectively, with 14 bases between them. The CDR3 totals 16 residues. Germline V CDR1 and CDR2: SSHAT, FNYEAQ (reference sequence).